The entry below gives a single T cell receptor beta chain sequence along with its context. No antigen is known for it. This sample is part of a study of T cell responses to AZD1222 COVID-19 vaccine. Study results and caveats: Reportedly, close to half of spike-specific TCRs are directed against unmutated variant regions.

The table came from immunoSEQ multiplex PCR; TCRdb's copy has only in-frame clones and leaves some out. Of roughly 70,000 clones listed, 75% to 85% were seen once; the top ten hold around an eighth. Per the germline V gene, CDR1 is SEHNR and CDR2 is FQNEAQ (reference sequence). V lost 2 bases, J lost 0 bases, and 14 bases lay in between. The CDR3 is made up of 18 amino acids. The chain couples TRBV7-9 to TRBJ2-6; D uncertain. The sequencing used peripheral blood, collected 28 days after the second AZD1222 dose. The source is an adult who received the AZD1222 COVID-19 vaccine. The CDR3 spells CASSLTDLAISGANVLTF. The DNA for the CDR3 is TGTGCCAGCAGCTTAACTGATCTGGCTATCTCTGGGGCCAACGTCCTGACTTTC.